Listed below are T cell receptor beta chains from one sample, sequenced in a study of post-analysis software for immune sequencing data. Using its own MiXCR run on the PCR reads, TCRdb lists one record per CDR3 protein. The table shows about 770,000 distinct CDR3 sequences, with just over 45% occurring only once. Sequencing was performed on blood. Source of these receptors: a girl aged 10 to 17 with multiple sclerosis. CDR3s include the opening cysteine and the closing phenylalanine or tryptophan. D genes are given only for firm matches. Size is omitted from some rows. Given values are once, few, many or a class for expanded clones.

.	TRBV27	TRBJ2-7	.	CASSYTSSGEQYF	TGTGCCAGCAGTTATACTAGCTCGGGCGAGCAGTACTTC
.	TRBV11-2	TRBJ2-7	.	CASSSHAAYEQYF	TGTGCCAGCAGCTCCCACGCCGCTTACGAGCAGTACTTC
.	TRBV12-3/TRBV12-4	TRBJ2-3	.	CASRSWTSATDTQYF	TGTGCCAGCAGGTCATGGACGTCTGCCACAGATACGCAGTATTTT
.	TRBV15	TRBJ1-5	.	CATSMGGHQPQHF	TGTGCCACCAGCATGGGGGGCCATCAGCCCCAGCATTTT
few	TRBV7-3	TRBJ2-5	.	CASSSAGPETQYF	TGTGCCAGCAGCTCGGCCGGTCCCGAGACCCAGTACTTC
once	TRBV12-3/TRBV12-4	TRBJ2-3	.	CASRDTGHTQYF	TGTGCCAGCAGAGATACAGGGCACACGCAGTATTTT
.	TRBV12-5	TRBJ2-1	.	CASGLQGVRGDEQFF	TGTGCTAGTGGCCTACAGGGGGTTCGGGGGGATGAGCAGTTCTTC
.	TRBV6-7	TRBJ1-2	.	CAGSYPKRRENYGYTF	TGTGCCGGCAGTTACCCAAAACGGAGGGAAAACTATGGCTACACCTTC
.	TRBV21-1	TRBJ1-1	.	CASSKYGTRGPNTEAFF	TGTGCCAGCAGCAAATACGGGACGAGGGGCCCGAACACTGAAGCTTTCTTT
once	TRBV24-1	TRBJ2-1	.	CATSDFWGNEQFF	TGTGCCACCAGTGATTTTTGGGGCAATGAGCAGTTCTTC
.	TRBV10-3	TRBJ2-1	TRBD2	CAISETSGGQFF	TGTGCCATCAGTGAGACCAGCGGGGGGCAGTTCTTC
.	TRBV7-2	TRBJ2-2	.	CASSLQAGPGTGELFF	TGTGCCAGCAGCTTACAGGCGGGCCCGGGGACCGGGGAGCTGTTTTTT
.	TRBV7-9	TRBJ2-1	.	CASTSSQKTGNEQFF	TGTGCCAGCACCTCCTCCCAAAAGACAGGCAATGAGCAGTTCTTC
few	TRBV7-9	TRBJ2-5	.	CASSRQSETQYF	TGTGCCAGCAGCCGACAATCAGAGACCCAGTACTTC
.	TRBV5-5	TRBJ2-3	TRBD2	CASSFPSGEITDTQYF	TGTGCCAGCAGCTTCCCTAGCGGGGAGATCACAGATACGCAGTATTTT
.	TRBV12-3/TRBV12-4	TRBJ2-1	.	CASRRDTGISYNEQFF	TGTGCCAGCAGGCGGGACACTGGTATAAGCTACAATGAGCAGTTCTTC
few	TRBV4-2	TRBJ2-7	TRBD1	CASSQDLTGVYEQYF	TGTGCCAGCAGCCAAGATCTTACAGGGGTGTACGAGCAGTACTTC
.	TRBV12-3/TRBV12-4	TRBJ1-2	TRBD1	CASSLDRGENYGYTF	TGTGCCAGCAGTCTGGACAGGGGGGAAAACTATGGCTACACCTTC
few	TRBV4-3	TRBJ2-3	.	CASSQARAKGDTQYF	TGCGCCAGCAGCCAAGCAAGGGCCAAGGGGGATACGCAGTATTTT
.	TRBV7-8	TRBJ1-2	.	CASSLDHTGGTLSGYTF	TGTGCCAGCAGCTTAGACCACACGGGGGGGACCTTATCTGGCTACACCTTC
.	TRBV28	TRBJ2-4	TRBD2	CASSRRGRLAGVVGKNIQYF	TGTGCCAGCAGCCGGAGGGGGAGGCTAGCGGGAGTTGTTGGCAAAAACATTCAGTACTTC
.	TRBV12-3/TRBV12-4	TRBJ2-5	.	CASSFPSEETQYF	TGTGCCAGCAGTTTTCCCAGTGAAGAGACCCAGTACTTC
few	TRBV12-3/TRBV12-4	TRBJ1-2	.	CASSLDQGIYGYTF	TGTGCCAGCAGTTTAGATCAGGGGATTTATGGCTACACCTTC
few	TRBV20-1	TRBJ2-3	.	CSARGPGWGSGRTDTQYF	TGCAGTGCTAGAGGTCCCGGGTGGGGTAGCGGTCGCACAGATACGCAGTATTTT
.	TRBV7-2	TRBJ2-7	.	CASSLEGRALGEQYF	TGTGCCAGCAGCTTAGAGGGCAGGGCGTTAGGGGAGCAGTACTTC
.	TRBV12-3/TRBV12-4	TRBJ1-6	.	CASVPRPNSPLHF	TGTGCCAGCGTCCCCCGACCCAATTCACCCCTCCACTTT
.	TRBV3-1	TRBJ2-1	TRBD2	CASSQGLAGGLLEQFF	TGTGCCAGCAGCCAAGGGCTAGCGGGAGGCCTACTTGAGCAGTTCTTC
.	TRBV15	TRBJ2-3	.	CATSDRTYTDTQYF	TGTGCCACCAGCGACAGGACCTACACAGATACGCAGTATTTT